The rows below give T cell receptor beta chains drawn from one sample of a study of PD-1 blockade in classical Hodgkin lymphoma. Sequenced by immunoSEQ multiplex PCR; TCRdb stores in-frame clones only, minus some. This table holds roughly 61,000 clones, 85% to 95% found once. The sample here was peripheral blood mononuclear cells (PBMCs), taken before the second cycle of nivolumab. The source is a human donor with classical Hodgkin lymphoma. Both conserved end residues are part of each CDR3. A D gene is named only where the DNA matches it firmly. Not every row has a clone size; where given, it reads once, few, many or a size class.

>.|.|14|TRBV27|TRBJ1-2
TGTGCCAGCAGCCTATGGGGGGGAATTAGGGGCTACACCTTC
CASSLWGGIRGYTF
>.|.|13|TRBV18|TRBJ1-2
TGTGCCAGCTCACTAGCACCCCTCTATGGCTACACCTTC
CASSLAPLYGYTF
>TRBD1|once|16|TRBV7-9|TRBJ1-1
TGTGCCAGCAGTGACCCGTTACAGGGGTGGGGCACTGAAGCTTTCTTT
CASSDPLQGWGTEAFF
>.|.|15|TRBV6-1|TRBJ1-2
TGTGCCAGCAGTGAAACGGAATCAGGAGGGTATGGCTACACCTTC
CASSETESGGYGYTF
>TRBD2|.|17|TRBV9|TRBJ2-3
TGTGCCAGCAGCGTAGTTGGTAGCGGGCTTATCACAGATACGCAGTATTTT
CASSVVGSGLITDTQYF
>.|.|9|TRBV20-1|TRBJ2-3
TGCAGTGCTAGAGATACGCAGTATTTT
CSARDTQYF
>TRBD2|.|18|TRBV15|TRBJ2-1
TGTGCCACCAGCAGAGAAAGTCCCAGGACTAGCTCCTACAATGAGCAGTTCTTC
CATSRESPRTSSYNEQFF
>.|.|16|TRBV4-1|TRBJ1-5
TGCGCCAGCAGCCAAGATTCAGGAATCGGCAATCAGCCCCAGCATTTT
CASSQDSGIGNQPQHF
>TRBD1|.|12|TRBV7-9|TRBJ1-1
TGTGCCGAGACGGACAGGGTTATCGAAGCTTTCTTT
CAETDRVIEAFF
>.|.|15|TRBV6-6|TRBJ1-2
TGTGCCAGCAGTTATCTTGGCCAGCCTCTCTATGGCTACACCTTC
CASSYLGQPLYGYTF
>TRBD1|.|16|TRBV5-4|TRBJ1-6
TGTGCCAGCAGCTCGGGGACAGGCTCGAGGATAACACCCCTCCACTTT
CASSSGTGSRITPLHF
>.|.|15|TRBV19|TRBJ2-5
TGTGCCAGTAGTATTGGGCAGGGAGGTTGGGAGACCCAGTACTTC
CASSIGQGGWETQYF
>.|.|16|TRBV5-4|TRBJ2-1
TGTGCCAGCAGCATAACTACCTTGGTGGGTTACAATGAGCAGTTCTTC
CASSITTLVGYNEQFF
>.|.|14|TRBV6-5|TRBJ1-2
TGTGCCAGCAGGCCGCCCGGAGGGAACTATGGCTACACCTTC
CASRPPGGNYGYTF
>.|.|15|TRBV27|TRBJ1-5
TGTGCCAGCAGTTTGAGCTCAGGGGTCAATCAGCCCCAGCATTTT
CASSLSSGVNQPQHF
>.|.|17|TRBV4-1|TRBJ1-5
TGCGCCAGCAGCCAAGAAGTAGGAGGACAGTGGGATCAGCCCCAGCATTTT
CASSQEVGGQWDQPQHF
>.|.|15|TRBV5-1|TRBJ2-1
TGCGCCAGCAGCCCCGGACAAACGGCGGGCGGTGAGCAGTTCTTC
CASSPGQTAGGEQFF
>.|.|14|TRBV27|TRBJ1-3
TGTGCCAGCAGCCCAGGGGTCTCTGGAAACACCATATATTTT
CASSPGVSGNTIYF
>.|.|17|TRBV4-2|TRBJ2-7
TGTGCCAGCAGCCAAGCACAGGGTAGAGGGCCCTCCTACGAGCAGTACTTC
CASSQAQGRGPSYEQYF
>TRBD1|.|17|TRBV18|TRBJ2-3
TGTGCCAGCTCACCGGACAGGGGGCGCGAGGGCACAGATACGCAGTATTTT
CASSPDRGREGTDTQYF
>TRBD2|.|15|TRBV5-1|TRBJ2-5
TGCGCCAGCAGCTTGGCCCCGGGGGGAGAAGAGACCCAGTACTTC
CASSLAPGGEETQYF
>.|once|14|TRBV18|TRBJ2-7
TGTGCCAGCTCACCCGCAACTCCCCCCTACGAGCAGTACTTC
CASSPATPPYEQYF
>.|.|16|TRBV14|TRBJ2-7
TGTGCCAGCAGCCAAGATGGGCCCCGGTCCTTCTACGAGCAGTACTTC
CASSQDGPRSFYEQYF
>.|.|15|TRBV4-1|TRBJ1-5
TGCGCCAGCAGCCAAGATGGATTCAGGAACCAGCCCCAGCATTTT
CASSQDGFRNQPQHF
>.|.|13|TRBV9|TRBJ2-2
TGTGCCAGCAGCGTAGATCAGGACCGGGAGCTGTTTTTT
CASSVDQDRELFF
>.|.|14|TRBV2|TRBJ2-7
TGTGCCAGCAGTCCCGAAAACAGCTCCTACGAGCAGTACTTC
CASSPENSSYEQYF
>TRBD2|.|16|TRBV7-3|TRBJ2-3
TGTGCCAGCAGCCACGGGACTAGCAACAGCACAGATACGCAGTATTTT
CASSHGTSNSTDTQYF
>.|.|18|TRBV7-8|TRBJ2-6
TGTGCCAGCAGCTTAGTGGGGGGTAGGAAGTCTGGGGCCAACGTCCTGACTTTC
CASSLVGGRKSGANVLTF
>TRBD1|.|15|TRBV5-5|TRBJ2-7
TGTGCCAGCAGCGCCCCGGGACAGGGAATATACGAGCAGTACTTC
CASSAPGQGIYEQYF
>.|.|14|TRBV14|TRBJ1-2
TGTGCCAGCAGCCAAGATAGGGGAAGATATGGCTACACCTTC
CASSQDRGRYGYTF
>.|once|14|TRBV25-1|TRBJ1-2
TGTGCCAGCAGAATGGGGGGAGGAGGGTATGGCTACACCTTC
CASRMGGGGYGYTF
>.|.|15|TRBV19|TRBJ1-2
TGTGCCAGTAGTATAGGTTTAGGGGCTGACTATGGCTACACCTTC
CASSIGLGADYGYTF
>.|.|16|TRBV21-1|TRBJ2-1
TGTGCCAGCAGCAACCGTGGGACAGGTCCCTACAATGAGCAGTTCTTC
CASSNRGTGPYNEQFF
>.|.|16|TRBV5-4|TRBJ2-2
TGTGCCAGCAGCTTGTTTTCAGGGGTCCCAACCGGGGAGCTGTTTTTT
CASSLFSGVPTGELFF
>TRBD1|.|16|TRBV27|TRBJ1-5
TGTGCCAGCAGTTCGAGGGACAGGGCACGCAATCAGCCCCAGCATTTT
CASSSRDRARNQPQHF
>.|few|12|TRBV7-9|TRBJ1-5
TGTGCCAGCAGCCTTGGCGGACATTCGCAGCATTTT
CASSLGGHSQHF
>TRBD2|.|16|TRBV14|TRBJ2-2
TGTGCCAGCAGCCCTTCCGGGGGGGTGAACACCGGGGAGCTGTTTTTT
CASSPSGGVNTGELFF
>TRBD2|.|15|TRBV9|TRBJ2-2
TGTGCCAGCAACCCTCTAGCGGGGGGAGTCGGGGAGCTGTTTTTT
CASNPLAGGVGELFF
>.|.|13|TRBV18|TRBJ1-6
TGTGCCAGCTCACGGTCGGACAGTTCACCCCTCCACTTT
CASSRSDSSPLHF
>.|.|13|TRBV5-1|TRBJ1-1
TGCGCCAGCAGCTTGGTATCCGACACTGAAGCTTTCTTT
CASSLVSDTEAFF
>.|.|17|TRBV7-3|TRBJ2-1
TGTGCCAGCAGCCCCTTGGAACGTCCGAGCTCCTACAATGAGCAGTTCTTC
CASSPLERPSSYNEQFF
>TRBD1|once|13|TRBV2|TRBJ1-6
TGTGCCAACAAGGACAGGGATAATTCACCCCTCCACTTT
CANKDRDNSPLHF
>TRBD1|.|15|TRBV25-1|TRBJ1-5
TGTGCCAGCAGTGATTTCGACAGGGGCGGCCAGCCCCAGCATTTT
CASSDFDRGGQPQHF
>TRBD1|.|15|TRBV5-1|TRBJ1-6
TGCGCCAGCAGGCTCCGGACAGGGGGTAATTCACCCCTCCACTTT
CASRLRTGGNSPLHF
>TRBD2|.|15|TRBV5-6|TRBJ2-3
TGTGCCAGCAGCTTAGGCGGGGGGGCCTTAGATACGCAGTATTTT
CASSLGGGALDTQYF
>.|.|13|TRBV6-1|TRBJ2-7
TGTGCCAGCCAGTATAGGGGTGCCTACGAGCAGTACTTC
CASQYRGAYEQYF
>.|.|14|TRBV4-3|TRBJ2-2
TGCGCCAGCAGCCCGGACGTGGCGGGCGGGGAGCTGTTTTTT
CASSPDVAGGELFF
>TRBD1|.|15|TRBV28|TRBJ1-1
TGTGCCAGCAGTTTATACACAGGGGTGAACACTGAAGCTTTCTTT
CASSLYTGVNTEAFF
>.|once|15|TRBV5-6|TRBJ1-1
TGTGCCAGCAGCTTGGTGGGCGGGGAAATTACTGAAGCTTTCTTT
CASSLVGGEITEAFF
>.|.|16|TRBV11-3|TRBJ2-4
TGTGCCAGCAGGCCTCGGAGAGTTCCGACGCCCCTCATTCAGTACTTC
CASRPRRVPTPLIQYF
>TRBD2|.|13|TRBV29-1|TRBJ2-1
TGCAGCGTGGTTAGCGGGGACCACAATGAACAGTTCTTC
CSVVSGDHNEQFF
>TRBD1|.|14|TRBV6-1|TRBJ2-7
TGTGCCAGCAGGGAACTGACAGGGTTCTACGAGCAGTACTTC
CASRELTGFYEQYF
>TRBD2|.|15|TRBV7-2|TRBJ2-7
TGTGCCAGCAGCTTCGGGACTAGCGGGAGAAGCGAGCAGTACTTC
CASSFGTSGRSEQYF
>.|.|14|TRBV15|TRBJ2-7
TGTGCCACCAGCAGAGACTTGTTCACCTACGAGCAGTACTTC
CATSRDLFTYEQYF
>TRBD2|.|16|TRBV7-3|TRBJ2-2
TGTGCCAGCAGCTACCCGGCTAGCGGGGGCTCCGGGGAGCTGTTTTTT
CASSYPASGGSGELFF